The rows below give T cell receptor beta chains drawn from one sample of a study of blood T cell repertoires in COVID-19. Assay: immunoSEQ multiplex PCR; the TCRdb copy retains only in-frame clones and omits some. The sample lists roughly 60,000 clones, about four fifths occurring once. Input material: peripheral blood. These receptors were collected from a man in his sixties with COVID-19, enrolled during active disease. The CDR3 runs from the conserved cysteine through the conserved F or W.

v_call,j_call,cdr3_aa
TRBV5-4,TRBJ1-2,CASSVRGREDYGYTF
TRBV6-5,TRBJ1-2,CASSWRSTANYGYTF
TRBV30,TRBJ1-3,CAWSAGTFSGNTIYF
TRBV9,TRBJ2-1,CASSPQSGSGEEQFF
TRBV28,TRBJ1-2,CASSLSFVSGYTF
TRBV5-1,TRBJ1-3,CASRTDSGNTIYF
TRBV10-2,TRBJ2-1,CASSEGWSGRANEQFF
TRBV28,TRBJ1-1,CASSSGVFQRTEAFF
TRBV5-1,TRBJ2-5,CASSLGLAGGQETQYF
TRBV5-4,TRBJ2-3,CASSLGGSRGTDTQYF
TRBV19,TRBJ2-1,CASSPEGLAVNEQFF
TRBV3-1/TRBV3-2,TRBJ2-1,CASSYSYAHEQFF
TRBV3-1/TRBV3-2,TRBJ2-3,CASSRAGGPLAQYF
TRBV7-3,TRBJ1-2,CASSLVGGQENGYTF
TRBV7-3,TRBJ1-1,CASSPWTGRNTEAFF
TRBV11-2,TRBJ2-7,CASSLDPIGLAGTYEQYF